A selection of T cell receptor beta chains follows, all from one sample in a study of response to subunit inactivated influenza vaccine. Each CDR3 protein gets one entry after TCRdb re-called the RT-PCR reads with MiXCR. The repertoire includes fewer than 550,000 distinct CDR3 sequences, 25% of them detected once, and approximately 1.9% sits in the top ten. The input for sequencing was CD4+ T cells sorted from PBMCs, taken around 5 days after vaccination. Receptors were obtained from a man aged 50 to 59 who received an inactivated influenza vaccine. Each CDR3 is given with its conserved first and last residue. Fields, in order: D gene, V gene, clone size, J gene, CDR3 protein, CDR3 DNA. A D gene is named only where the DNA matches it firmly. Clone sizes are given selectively: once, few, many, or a class where the clone is expanded.

>-|TRBV4-2|-|TRBJ2-4
CASSQDRGAKNIQYF
TGTGCCAGCAGCCAAGATCGGGGTGCCAAAAACATTCAGTACTTC
>-|TRBV4-3|few|TRBJ2-2
CASSQDPGLNTGELFF
TGCGCCAGCAGCCAAGACCCGGGCCTGAACACCGGGGAGCTGTTTTTT
>-|TRBV12-3/TRBV12-4|-|TRBJ1-5
CASGYRDQPQHF
TGTGCCAGCGGGTACAGGGATCAGCCCCAGCATTTT
>-|TRBV7-2|-|TRBJ2-5
CASSYSGTSKTQYF
TGTGCCAGCAGCTATTCCGGGACATCGAAGACCCAGTACTTC
>-|TRBV29-1|-|TRBJ1-3
CSVAAGSGNTIYF
TGCAGCGTTGCGGCAGGCTCTGGAAACACCATATATTTT
>-|TRBV28|many|TRBJ2-1
CASGGGFEQFF
TGTGCCAGTGGGGGCGGATTTGAGCAGTTCTTC
>TRBD2|TRBV12-3/TRBV12-4|-|TRBJ2-1
CASRIGAGGNNEQFF
TGTGCCAGCAGGATCGGAGCGGGGGGGAACAATGAGCAGTTCTTC
>-|TRBV29-1|few|TRBJ1-1
CSARTQGTEAFF
TGCAGCGCCCGGACACAGGGCACTGAAGCTTTCTTT
>-|TRBV7-9|-|TRBJ2-1
CASSLSGNEQFF
TGTGCCAGCAGCTTATCCGGGAATGAGCAGTTCTTC
>-|TRBV6-2/TRBV6-3|-|TRBJ1-2
CASKRQRSYGYTF
TGTGCCAGCAAAAGACAGCGCTCCTATGGCTACACCTTC
>-|TRBV20-1|few|TRBJ2-3
CSARVVPGHTDTQYF
TGCAGTGCTAGAGTAGTACCCGGGCACACAGATACGCAGTATTTT
>TRBD2|TRBV5-1|-|TRBJ2-5
CASSGTSGEETQYF
TGCGCCAGCAGCGGGACTAGCGGAGAAGAGACCCAGTACTTC
>TRBD2|TRBV24-1|-|TRBJ2-3
CATSDSGTPSTDTQYF
TGTGCCACCAGTGATAGCGGGACGCCCAGCACAGATACGCAGTATTTT
>-|TRBV5-1|-|TRBJ2-1
CASSLDSGTTSNEQFF
TGCGCCAGCAGCTTGGATTCAGGGACCACAAGCAATGAGCAGTTCTTC
>TRBD1|TRBV11-2|-|TRBJ2-1
CASSLGQGAKNEQFF
TGTGCCAGCAGCTTAGGGCAGGGGGCTAAGAATGAGCAGTTCTTC
>TRBD1|TRBV10-3|few|TRBJ2-7
CAISDRTGPYEQYF
TGTGCCATCAGTGACCGGACAGGACCCTACGAGCAGTACTTC